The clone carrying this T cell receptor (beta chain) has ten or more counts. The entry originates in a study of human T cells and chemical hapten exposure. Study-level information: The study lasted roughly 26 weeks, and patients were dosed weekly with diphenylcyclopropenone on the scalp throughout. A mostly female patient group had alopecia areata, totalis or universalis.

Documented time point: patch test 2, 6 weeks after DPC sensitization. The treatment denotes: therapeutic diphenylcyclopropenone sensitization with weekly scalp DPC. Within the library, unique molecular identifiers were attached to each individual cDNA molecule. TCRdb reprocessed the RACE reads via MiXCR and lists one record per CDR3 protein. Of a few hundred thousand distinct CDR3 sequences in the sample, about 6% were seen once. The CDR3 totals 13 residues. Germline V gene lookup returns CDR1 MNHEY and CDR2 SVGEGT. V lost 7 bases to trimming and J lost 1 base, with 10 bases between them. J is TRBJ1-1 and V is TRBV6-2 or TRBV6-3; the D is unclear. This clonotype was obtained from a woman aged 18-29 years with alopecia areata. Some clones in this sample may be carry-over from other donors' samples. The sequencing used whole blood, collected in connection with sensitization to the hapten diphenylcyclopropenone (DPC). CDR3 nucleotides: TGTGCCAGCACGCTCCTAGAGAACACTGAAGCTTTCTTT. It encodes CASTLLENTEAFF.